This T cell receptor (beta chain) came from a study of molecular identifiers for immune sequencing clone quantification (dated by TCRdb to between 2017 and 2018). Broadly, across the study: For a replicate experiment, RNA from 20,000 or 100,000 naive CD8 T cells was divided into five aliquots, of which four were sequenced. This methods study benchmarked molecular-identifier clustering-based TCR repertoire sequencing (MIDCIRS) and TCR RNA copy counting, using CD8 T cells to do so. Overall study outcomes, separate from this receptor: When barcode sub-clustering was left out, chimeric consensus sequences inflated TCR diversity, with chimeras reaching as high as 47%. Clones above 20 RNA copies held over 97% of molecules in CMV-specific effector cells but under 1% in naive cells. Spiked-in Jurkat TCR RNA equal to a single cell's worth was reported to be detectable even within 1,100,000 naive CD8 T cells. The sizes of highly expanded clones could end up underestimated when identical TCR molecules share a barcode. Modeling gave roughly 3 recovered TCR RNA copies per cell versus roughly 10 by digital PCR, implying around 30% capture efficiency. The naive libraries included spiked-in Jurkat TCR RNA (about ten copies' worth), and this Jurkat TCR RNA is not part of the donor repertoire.

Library creation used PCR. Sequencing instrument: Illumina HiSeq 4000. Preparation of bulk TCR libraries followed a previously described approach, with the TCR primers listed in Table S5. Total RNA was purified with the Qiagen AllPrep DNA/RNA kit. Before any analysis, reads coming from multiple sequencing runs of the same library were combined into one pool. As for the original processing: Reads were retained only if an exact TCR constant sequence was present, and the retained reads were trimmed to 150 nt and grouped according to their 12-nt molecular barcodes. Reads inside each barcode group were sub-clustered using a 15% Levenshtein threshold, and a quality-weighted consensus sequence was constructed for each RNA molecule. Non-functional sequences were excluded, and lower-count sequences lying one edit away from another sequence were also excluded. Based on a fit of two negative binomial distributions, barcode sub-clusters having less than 20% of the maximum read count were discarded. TCRdb passed the public sequencing reads through fastp at Q25 and MiXCR, retaining productive beta sequences. Rows with one shared CDR3 protein collapse into an entry with the most common genes and DNA. What appears here as the V and J calls and clone size reflects TCRdb's work, not the paper's. In all, the sample holds under 600,000 distinct CDR3 sequences, and roughly a fifth of those were seen once. Of the sample, 0.65% to 0.95% falls within the top ten clones.

The germline V gene gives CDR1 as MGHRA and CDR2 as YSYEKL. The CDR3 starts with the cysteine, ends with the phenylalanine, and has 15 residues. The entry retains the CDR3 DNA only, 45 bases that are in frame from base 1. With regard to this clonotype: No cognate antigen has been identified for it. A clone one base away is much larger, so this may be a read error.

Naive CD8 T cell libraries were made from approximately 20,000 to 1,000,000 sorted cells using 10%, 30% or 50% of purified RNA. Naive CD8 T cells were FACS-sorted as CD8+CD4-CCR7+CD45RA+ on a BD FACSAria II into RLT Plus buffer. To test detection sensitivity, Jurkat RNA equivalent to approximately nine TCR copies was spiked into samples of about 20,000-1,100,000 naive CD8 T cells. CD8 T cells were enriched using RosetteSep CD8+ T Cell Enrichment Cocktail and Ficoll-Paque, and the enriched cells then underwent ACK red cell lysis. The sequence is built from TRBV4-1 and TRBJ2-3, and 11 junction bases match TRBD1. Sequencing was done on a sample of naive CD8+ T cells from blood, with Jurkat cell RNA spiked in. The sample's cell subset or site label is to be understood as: FACS-sorted CD8+CD4-CCR7+CD45RA+ naive T cells. This clonotype was obtained from a human donor in good health. Some libraries in this study had Jurkat cell RNA spiked in. The DNA is as follows: TGCGCCGGCAGCCAGGACAGGGGGCTCGGAGATACGCAGTATTTT. Its product reads: CAGSQDRGLGDTQYF.